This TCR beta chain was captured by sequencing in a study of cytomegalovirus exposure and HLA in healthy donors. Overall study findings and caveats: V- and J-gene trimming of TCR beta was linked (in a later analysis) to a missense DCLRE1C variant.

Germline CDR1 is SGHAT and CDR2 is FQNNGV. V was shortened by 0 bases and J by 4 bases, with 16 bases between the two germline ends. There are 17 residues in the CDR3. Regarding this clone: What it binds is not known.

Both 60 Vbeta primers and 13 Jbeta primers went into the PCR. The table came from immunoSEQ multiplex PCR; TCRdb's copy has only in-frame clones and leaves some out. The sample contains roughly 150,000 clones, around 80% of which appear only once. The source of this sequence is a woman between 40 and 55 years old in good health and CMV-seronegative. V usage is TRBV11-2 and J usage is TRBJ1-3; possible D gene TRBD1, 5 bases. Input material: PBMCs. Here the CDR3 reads CASSLDSGQGRGNTIYF. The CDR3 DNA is TGTGCCAGCAGCTTAGATTCTGGGCAGGGTAGGGGAAACACCATATATTTT.